This TCR beta chain is drawn from a study of T cells in Graves' hyperthyroidism and ophthalmopathy. Germline lookup yields CDR1 LGHDT and CDR2 YNNKEL (reference sequence). The J segment lost 6 bases and the V segment lost 4 bases, leaving 9 bases of the junction unmatched. This CDR3 has 18 residues. Regions amplified from RNA transcripts were the TCR beta CDR3 regions. First-round RT-PCR with HTBI primers amplified the TCR CDR3 region. Using its own MiXCR run on the multiplex PCR reads, TCRdb lists one record per CDR3 protein. The sample lists about 360,000 distinct CDR3 sequences; just under 25% were seen once. Study-wide findings and caveats: A median about 6 months before onset, the model predicted ophthalmopathy.

This clonotype was recorded a few times. What it binds is not known. The authors obtained PBMCs from roughly 9.7 ml of fresh peripheral blood. The genes are TRBV3-1 and TRBJ2-2, with 15 positions matching TRBD2. Sequencing input: blood. The receptor's source is a man in his fifties or sixties with Graves' hyperthyroidism. For the CDR3, the DNA is TGTGCCAGCAGCCTGGGGACTAGCGGGAGGTTAATTCCCGGGGAGCTGTTTTTT. Residues: CASSLGTSGRLIPGELFF.